The clone carrying this T cell receptor (beta chain) has only one observation. The sample comes from a study of blood T cell repertoires in COVID-19. The wider study: Specimens from acute and convalescent COVID-19 originated in the United States, Italy and Spain. Sample material is recorded as cDNA or gDNA derived from T cells, B-cell-depleted T cells, or PBMCs.

Seattle-derived patients entered the study during active infection and were followed longitudinally. In the authors' methods: The assay estimated nucleated cells by amplifying reference gene primers. Data came from immunoSEQ multiplex PCR; TCRdb stores just in-frame clones and leaves some out. The D gene and trimming were derived from the DNA, and the V and J assignments and clone size from that table. The sample yields approximately 330,000 clones, 85% to 90% seen once. CDR1 is MDHEN, CDR2 SYDVKM, per germline. This CDR3 region has 12 residues. Trimming cost V 8 bases and J 4 bases, with 11 bases left between them.

This sequence joins TRBV28 and TRBJ1-2, with a tentative D call TRBD1 (6 bases). The specimen was peripheral blood. The source of this sequence is a woman aged 40 to 50 with COVID-19, enrolled during active disease. In DNA, the CDR3 is TGTGCCAGCGGTAGCAGGGGCTATGGCTACACCTTC. It encodes CASGSRGYGYTF.